What follows describes a single T cell receptor beta chain. Between the trimmed V and J ends, which lost 6 bases and 2 bases, there was a span of 5 bases. CDR1 and CDR2 (germline): ENHRY, SYGVKD. This CDR3 contains 12 residues. These data originate in a study of identical twins. TCRdb reanalysed the 5' RACE reads using MiXCR and keeps one entry per CDR3 protein. The table lists 470,000 or so distinct CDR3 sequences, 20% to 25% of them singletons. The sample was also reused in another study, on T cells expressing NK-cell markers.

The rearrangement uses TRBV10-3 and TRBJ1-5, with D unresolved. The sequenced sample was CD4+ T cells sorted from blood. This clonotype was sampled from a woman younger than 35 in good health. As DNA, the CDR3 is TGTGCCATCAGGCAGGGCAATCAGCCCCAGCATTTT. It codes for CAIRQGNQPQHF.